This entry lists 21 T cell receptor beta chains sequenced from one sample in a study of shared clonotypes between healthy human individuals. Libraries were prepared by immunoSEQ multiplex PCR; TCRdb keeps only in-frame clonotypes and omits some of them. The table has approximately 240,000 clones, 65% seen once. Sequenced: memory CD4+ T cells sorted from blood. Subset meaning: CD45RA-negative fraction. All receptors come from a man aged 25 to 45 in good health.

This clone was seen a handful of times. The J gene is TRBJ1-5, the V gene TRBV27, with 12 bases lining up with TRBD1. The CDR3 totals 17 residues. Germline V gene data show CDR1 as MNHEY and CDR2 as SMNVEV (reference sequence). V lost 3 bases and J lost 4; bases outside the gene matches: 7. The CDR3 coding sequence is TGTGCCAGCAGTTTGTGGGGGGGACAGGGGGCAAATCAGCCCCAGCATTTT. The encoded protein is CASSLWGGQGANQPQHF.

This chain connects TRBV27 to TRBJ2-7; D is perhaps TRBD1 or TRBD2 (5 bases each). This CDR3 contains 13 residues. The germline gives CDR1 MNHEY, CDR2 SMNVEV (reference sequence). Trimming removed 5 bases at V and 7 bases at J, with 15 bases between. Here the CDR3 DNA reads TGTGCCAGCAGTCCCCTCCGTGGGGGAGAGCAGTACTTC. This translates into CASSPLRGGEQYF.

The chain uses TRBV11-2 and TRBJ1-1; perhaps TRBD1 as D (6 bases). V was cut by 1 base and J by 4 bases, with 10 bases left in between. The CDR3 consists of 14 residues. CDR1 and CDR2 (germline): SGHAT, FQNNGV. CDR3 coding DNA: TGTGCCAGCAGCTTAGCACAGGGTCCCACTGAAGCTTTCTTT. The encoded protein is CASSLAQGPTEAFF.

The chain carries TRBV6-6 and TRBJ1-2; 9 nucleotides align to TRBD1. Germline CDR1 and CDR2: MNHNY and SVGAGI (reference sequence). V shed 2 bases, J shed 7 bases, and the junction held 11 bases outside the gene matches. This CDR3 is built from 16 residues. The CDR3, as DNA: TGTGCCAGCAGTTACCCGCCAGACAGGGGGGAAAGTGGCTACACCTTC. Its protein is CASSYPPDRGESGYTF.

The V gene is TRBV6-1, the J gene TRBJ2-1; 7 bases are a match to TRBD2. Losses at the gene ends were 3 bases for V and 7 bases for J; bases not matched to a gene: 6. Germline CDR1 reads MNHNS; CDR2 reads SASEGT. This CDR3 has 14 residues. The CDR3 nucleotides are TGTGCCAGCAGTGAGAGAGGACTAGAAAATGAGCAGTTCTTC. Its translation: CASSERGLENEQFF.

This chain links TRBV5-4 with TRBJ2-7; D may be TRBD2 (5 bases). In germline, CDR1 is SGHNT, CDR2 YYREEE (reference sequence). V was shortened by 3 bases and J by 6 bases, with 16 bases between the two germline ends. There are 14 residues in the CDR3. The CDR3 sequence: CASSSQASILEQYF. DNA for the CDR3: TGTGCCAGCAGCTCCCAAGCTAGCATCCTCGAGCAGTACTTC.

The gene calls are TRBV28 and TRBJ2-2; 11 nucleotides align to TRBD2. Germline values: CDR1 MDHEN, CDR2 SYDVKM. J lost 6 bases, V lost 3 bases, and 6 bases had no gene match. The CDR3 is 16 amino acids. The CDR3 here is CASSLLGTSGAGELFF. As DNA, the CDR3 is TGTGCCAGCAGTTTGCTTGGGACTAGCGGAGCCGGGGAGCTGTTTTTT.

This clone turned up a few times. A much larger clone differs from this one at a single base, so this may be a read error. J is TRBJ1-1 and V is TRBV6-1; possibly TRBD1 for D (5 bases). This CDR3 comprises 14 residues. Germline V gives CDR1 MNHNS, CDR2 SASEGT. CDR3: CARSDVGGGTEAFF. CDR3 bases: TGTGCCCGCAGTGACGTGGGGGGGGGTACTGAAGCTTTCTTT.

About this clone: Other DNA sequences within the sample encode an identical CDR3. This rearrangement joins TRBV5-1 to TRBJ2-7; the match to TRBD2 covers 8 bases. The V segment lost 4 bases and the J segment 4 bases; nucleotides outside the gene matches: 7. The germline CDR1 and CDR2 sequences are SGHRS and YFSETQ. The CDR3 extends over 14 amino acids. The CDR3 region is CASSATSGAYEQYF. In nucleotides, the CDR3 is TGCGCCAGCAGCGCCACTAGCGGTGCGTACGAGCAGTACTTC.

V gene TRBV7-2 combines with J gene TRBJ2-5; a weak D match, TRBD2 (5 bases). The ends were cut back, 4 bases at V and 5 bases at J, with 11 bases in the middle. The length of the CDR3 is 13 residues. The germline CDR1 and CDR2 sequences are SGHTA and FQGNSA. CDR3 in amino acids: CASSSSTGETQYF. Written as DNA, the CDR3 is TGTGCCAGCAGCTCATCAACGGGGGAGACCCAGTACTTC.

The rearrangement links TRBV2 to TRBJ2-5, with D perhaps TRBD1 or TRBD2 (5 bases each). The CDR3 extends over 14 amino acids. CDR1 SNHLY and CDR2 FYNNEI come from the germline V gene. Trimming pared 9 bases from V and 1 base from J, leaving 15 bases between. The chain's CDR3 is CASQMGPTQETQYF. The CDR3 coding sequence is TGTGCCAGTCAAATGGGACCGACCCAAGAGACCCAGTACTTC.

The J gene is TRBJ2-7, the V gene TRBV10-3; D might be TRBD1 (6 bases). The CDR3 consists of 14 residues. Germline V gene lookup returns CDR1 ENHRY and CDR2 SYGVKD. The V end was cut by 6 bases, the J end by 2 bases, with 14 bases between. CDR3 DNA sequence: TGTGCCATCAGCGGCCAGGGGCCCCCCTACGAGCAGTACTTC. This gives the protein CAISGQGPPYEQYF.

This clone was seen a few times. Within the sample, other DNA sequences also encode this same CDR3. The chain uses TRBV9 and TRBJ2-2; 11 nucleotides align to TRBD2. In germline, CDR1 is SGDLS, CDR2 YYNGEE. There are 16 residues in the CDR3. The trim removed 4 bases at V and 5 bases at J, leaving 7 bases unmatched. The CDR3 coding sequence is TGTGCCAGCAGCTTTGGCCTAGCGGGAGGAACCGGGGAGCTGTTTTTT. It yields the protein CASSFGLAGGTGELFF.

V gene TRBV18 combines with J gene TRBJ1-1; tentative D call: TRBD1 (6 bases). V was clipped by 3 bases and J by 0 bases, with 8 bases between them. The V gene's germline CDR1 is KGHSH and CDR2 LQKENI. The CDR3 contains 14 residues. The CDR3 DNA is TGTGCCAGCTCACCTGGGACACTGAACACTGAAGCTTTCTTT. The encoded protein is CASSPGTLNTEAFF.

The gene calls are TRBV5-1 and TRBJ2-1; no clear D gene. From germline, CDR1 is SGHRS and CDR2 YFSETQ. There are 14 residues in the CDR3. Trimming removed 4 bases from V and 8 bases from J, with 16 bases in between. In DNA form, the CDR3 reads TGCGCCAGCAGCAGGCAGGACCGGGTCGATGAGCAGTTCTTC. Its translation: CASSRQDRVDEQFF.

This clone was seen a few times. The V call is TRBV28, the J call TRBJ1-5, with D tentatively TRBD1 (5 bases). Trimming removed 6 bases from V and 5 bases from J, with 11 bases in between. CDR3 length equals 13 residues. The germline V gene has CDR1 MDHEN and CDR2 SYDVKM. This CDR3 is CASRGGGDQPQHF. The DNA for the CDR3 is TGTGCCAGCAGGGGGGGAGGGGATCAGCCCCAGCATTTT.

This chain links TRBV2 with TRBJ2-5, with D unresolved. Germline CDR1 reads SNHLY; CDR2 reads FYNNEI. This CDR3 spans 14 amino acids. The ends were cut back, 6 bases at V and 3 bases at J, with 14 bases in the middle. Here the CDR3 DNA reads TGTGCCAGCAGATACCAGTGGACCAAAGAGACCCAGTACTTC. Amino acids: CASRYQWTKETQYF.

This clone showed up just a few times. V is TRBV2 and J is TRBJ1-5, with D perhaps TRBD1 (5 bases). This CDR3 region has 14 residues. CDR1 is SNHLY, CDR2 FYNNEI, per germline. Trimming removed 5 bases at V and 5 bases at J, with 13 bases between. CDR3 in DNA: TGTGCCAGCAGTTTAGGGAGGGGAGATCAGCCCCAGCATTTT. It yields the protein CASSLGRGDQPQHF.

V gene TRBV6-4 combines with J gene TRBJ1-1, with D tentatively TRBD1 (5 bases). Trimming took off 4 bases at V and 4 bases at J, with 13 bases between the two ends. This CDR3 contains 14 residues. The germline V gene has CDR1 MRHNA and CDR2 SNTAGT. The CDR3 sequence is CASSVTSGLTEAFF. The CDR3 nucleotides are TGTGCCAGCAGTGTGACATCAGGGCTCACTGAAGCTTTCTTT.

CDR3 coding DNA: TGTGCCACGCGACAGACGAACAATGAGCAGTTCTTC. It encodes CATRQTNNEQFF. The rearrangement links TRBV19 to TRBJ2-1; D perhaps matches TRBD1 (5 bases). CDR1 is LNHDA, CDR2 SQIVND, per germline (reference sequence). The CDR3 consists of 12 residues. The V end lost 10 bases, the J end lost 5 bases, and 12 bases lay between the germline ends.

The chain recombines TRBV5-5 with TRBJ2-7; 8 bases fit TRBD1. This CDR3 spans 15 amino acids. Germline CDR1 is SGHKS and CDR2 is YYEKEE (reference sequence). Trimming took 4 bases from V and 4 from J; bases not matched to a gene: 10. The CDR3 DNA reads TGTGCCAGCAGCCCCGCCTCGACAGGGGATTACGAGCAGTACTTC. This encodes CASSPASTGDYEQYF.